Below, 3 T cell receptor beta chains from the same sample are listed, as sequenced in a study of T-cell reconstitution after alpha-beta-depleted transplantation in children. Using unique molecular identifiers, the investigators prepared the TCRbeta library. TCRdb reprocessed the PCR reads via MiXCR and lists one record per CDR3 protein. The sample lists approximately 200,000 distinct CDR3 sequences; approximately 14% were seen once. The specimen was PBMCs from the stem cell graft donor, collected from the stem cell graft. The origin of the receptors is a human donor who donated a stem cell graft to a child with acute lymphoblastic leukemia.

At least ten counts were recorded for this clonotype. The V call is TRBV29-1, the J call TRBJ2-7; TRBD2 matches at 9 bases. CDR3 length: 13 amino acids. With 5 bases clipped from V and 5 bases from J, the junction kept 7 bases outside the gene matches. CDR1 is SQVTM, CDR2 ANQGSEA, per germline. This CDR3 reads CSVLASGIHEQYF. CDR3 bases: TGCAGCGTTTTGGCTAGCGGGATCCACGAGCAGTACTTC.

The chain combines TRBV7-9 with TRBJ2-2; D perhaps matches TRBD2 (5 bases). CDR1 SEHNR and CDR2 FQNEAQ come from the germline V gene (reference sequence). There are 16 residues in the CDR3. Trimming removed 5 bases from V and 0 bases from J, with 13 bases in between. The DNA of the CDR3 is TGTGCCAGCAGCCGCCGGTCGGGGACGAACACCGGGGAGCTGTTTTTT. Translated, it gives CASSRRSGTNTGELFF.

At least ten counts were recorded for this clonotype. The chain couples TRBV7-2 to TRBJ2-1; 12 bases agree with TRBD1. V shed 2 bases, J shed 6 bases, and the junction held 5 bases outside the gene matches. Germline lookup yields CDR1 SGHTA and CDR2 FQGNSA. The CDR3 runs 16 residues. CDR3 bases: TGTGCCAGCAGCTTAATGGGACAGGGGGCAGGCAATGAGCAGTTCTTC. Protein product: CASSLMGQGAGNEQFF.